Each of the 14 T cell receptor beta chains below was sequenced from the same sample in a study of OX40 agonist ivuxolimab in advanced cancers. Generated by immunoSEQ multiplex PCR, the TCRdb table keeps only in-frame clones and is missing some. This table holds fewer than 70,000 clones, roughly 89% found once. Sequencing was performed on CD4+ or CD8+ T cells sorted from blood, taken in a trial of the OX40 agonist ivuxolimab. Every receptor here comes from an adult with an advanced solid tumor such as melanoma, head and neck, liver or kidney cancer.

The chain joins TRBV9 to TRBJ2-3; D might be TRBD2 (6 bases). Between the trimmed V and J ends, which lost 0 bases and 3 bases, there was a span of 8 bases. Germline loops: CDR1 SGDLS, CDR2 YYNGEE. This CDR3 has 14 amino acids. CDR3 sequence reads: CASSVDGGTDTQYF. CDR3 bases: TGTGCCAGCAGCGTAGACGGAGGGACAGATACGCAGTATTTT.

The chain combines TRBV10-3 with TRBJ1-6; 7 bases are shared with TRBD1. The CDR3 has 13 amino acids. Losses at the gene ends were 4 bases for V and 8 bases for J; bases not matched to a gene: 2. Looked up from germline, CDR1 is ENHRY and CDR2 is SYGVKD. CDR3 nucleotide sequence: TGTGCCATCAGTGGGGACAGCGATTCACCCCTCCACTTT. Its translation is CAISGDSDSPLHF.

V gene TRBV29-1 combines with J gene TRBJ2-7, with 11 bases matching TRBD2. From germline, CDR1 is SQVTM and CDR2 ANQGSEA. V shed 7 bases, J shed 2 bases, and the junction held 4 bases outside the gene matches. The CDR3 spans 13 residues. The CDR3, as DNA: TGCAGCGCCCATAGCGGGAGGGCCTACGAGCAGTACTTC. The encoded protein is CSAHSGRAYEQYF.

This chain joins TRBV7-9 and TRBJ2-3; D remains ambiguous. The CDR3 covers 11 residues. The V gene's germline CDR1 is SEHNR and CDR2 FQNEAQ (reference sequence). V dropped 5 bases and J dropped 3 bases, with 3 bases sitting between them. The DNA of the CDR3 is TGTGCCAGCAGCACTACAGATACGCAGTATTTT. Its protein is CASSTTDTQYF.

This chain joins TRBV28 and TRBJ2-3; 9 bases line up with TRBD2. This CDR3 spans 16 amino acids. V shed 3 bases, J shed 4 bases, and the junction held 8 bases outside the gene matches. The germline gives CDR1 MDHEN, CDR2 SYDVKM. CDR3 DNA sequence: TGTGCCAGCAGTTTTATGGCGGGAGGGTTCTCAGATACGCAGTATTTT. It yields the protein CASSFMAGGFSDTQYF.

This clone has just one count. The rearrangement uses TRBV6-1 and TRBJ1-1; D not resolved. Looked up from germline, CDR1 is MNHNS and CDR2 is SASEGT. This CDR3 comprises 11 residues. V shed 5 bases and J shed 10 bases, with 11 bases lying between them. The CDR3 region is CASSLGPGAFF. DNA for the CDR3: TGTGCCAGCAGTTTAGGACCGGGAGCTTTCTTT.

The chain combines TRBV19 with TRBJ1-4; TRBD1 agrees at 9 bases. Trimming cost V 0 bases and J 5 bases; bases outside gene matches: 1. Germline CDR1 and CDR2: LNHDA and SQIVND (reference sequence). The CDR3 has 15 amino acids. The CDR3 is CASSIEGTGNEKLFF. The DNA for the CDR3 is TGTGCCAGTAGTATAGAGGGGACAGGGAATGAAAAACTGTTTTTT.

The chain has TRBV5-1 and TRBJ2-3; 8 bases fit TRBD2. In germline, CDR1 is SGHRS, CDR2 YFSETQ. V gave up 4 bases and J gave up 4 bases; unmatched junction bases: 5. The CDR3 contains 14 residues. The CDR3 DNA follows: TGCGCCAGCAGCAGCGGGAGTGTGTCAGATACGCAGTATTTT. This translates into CASSSGSVSDTQYF.

The V and J genes are TRBV9 and TRBJ2-7; D is perhaps TRBD1 or TRBD2 (5 bases each). Germline assignment: CDR1 SGDLS and CDR2 YYNGEE. With 0 bases removed from V and 2 bases from J, the gap between germline ends came to 18 bases. The CDR3 consists of 17 residues. The CDR3, as DNA: TGTGCCAGCAGCGTAGCTAGCACTCCGGGACCCACCTACGAGCAGTACTTC. It encodes CASSVASTPGPTYEQYF.

The J gene is TRBJ2-2, the V gene TRBV6-1; 8 bases are shared with TRBD2. This CDR3 has 19 residues. V was clipped by 2 bases and J by 8 bases; unmatched bases: 19. From germline, CDR1 is MNHNS and CDR2 SASEGT. CDR3 nucleotide sequence: TGTGCCAGCAGTGAAAATCACCCCCTAGCGGGTAGGCGGGGGGGGGAGCTGTTTTTT. Translating gives CASSENHPLAGRRGGELFF.

This sequence joins TRBV7-3 and TRBJ2-1; D is uncertain. Trimming removed 2 bases at V and 5 bases at J, with 4 bases between. Per the germline V gene, CDR1 is SGHTA and CDR2 is FQGTGA. This CDR3 comprises 12 residues. Here the CDR3 DNA reads TGTGCCAGCAGCTTAGACGACAATGAGCAGTTCTTC. The encoded protein is CASSLDDNEQFF.

DNA for the CDR3: TGCAGCGTAGGGATCGCCTACGAGCAGTACTTC. Amino acid sequence: CSVGIAYEQYF. The chain has TRBV29-1 and TRBJ2-7; D ambiguous. The germline V gene encodes CDR1 SQVTM and CDR2 ANQGSEA. The CDR3 is 11 residues long. Trimming left V 6 bases short and J 2 bases short, with 8 bases between.

The rearrangement joins TRBV18 to TRBJ2-7, with TRBD1 as a possible D gene (6 bases). Germline loops: CDR1 KGHSH, CDR2 LQKENI. The CDR3 is made up of 14 amino acids. The V end was cut by 6 bases, the J end by 3 bases, with 15 bases between. In DNA, the CDR3 is TGTGCCAGCTCTAGGGACACAGGACTCTACGAGCAGTACTTC. As protein: CASSRDTGLYEQYF.

V and J are TRBV11-3 and TRBJ1-1, with unresolved D. Per the germline V gene, CDR1 is SGHNT and CDR2 is YENEEA. The length of the CDR3 is 14 residues. V lost 0 bases and J lost 6, with 11 bases in between. Written as DNA, the CDR3 is TGTGCCAGCAGCTTAGAACAGACCTTTTCTGAAGCTTTCTTT. This translates into CASSLEQTFSEAFF.